The T cell receptor beta chain under discussion was sequenced for a study of PD-L1 blockade in urothelial cancer. Across the whole study: The patients had undergone anywhere from 0 to 3 prior chemotherapy regimens. Once treatment had started, blood was analyzed at 3 weeks (second dose) and again at 6 weeks.

With V trimmed by 0 bases and J by 4 bases, 4 bases remained unmatched. Germline V gene sequence: CDR1 SGDLS, CDR2 YYNGEE. The CDR3 contains 14 residues. The time point was: pretreatment peripheral blood. Peripheral blood mononuclear cells were collected from every patient before and during treatment, yielding between 1 and 8 samples per patient. Spiking of synthetic TCR analog templates was performed in each PCR. The table came from immunoSEQ multiplex PCR; TCRdb's copy has only in-frame clones and leaves some out. The sample records about 130,000 clones, about 88% being singletons. The sample consisted of PBMCs, taken around atezolizumab (anti-PD-L1) treatment. This TCR was recovered from a man aged 50 to 59 with urothelial cancer. The chain combines TRBV9 with TRBJ2-7; 7 bases match TRBD1. CDR3 residues: CASSVGNRGYEQYF. CDR3 nucleotides: TGTGCCAGCAGCGTAGGGAACAGGGGTTACGAGCAGTACTTC.